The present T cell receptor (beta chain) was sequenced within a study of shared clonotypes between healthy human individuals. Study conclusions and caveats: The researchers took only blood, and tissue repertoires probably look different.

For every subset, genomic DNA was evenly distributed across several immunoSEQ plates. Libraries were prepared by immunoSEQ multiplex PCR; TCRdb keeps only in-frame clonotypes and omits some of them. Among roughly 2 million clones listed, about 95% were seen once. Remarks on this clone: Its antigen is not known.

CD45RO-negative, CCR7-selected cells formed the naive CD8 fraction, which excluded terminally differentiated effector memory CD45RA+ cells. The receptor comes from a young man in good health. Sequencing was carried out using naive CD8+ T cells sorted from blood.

This CDR3 reads CASRLAVGGTYEQYF. In nucleotides, the CDR3 is TGTGCCAGCAGACTAGCGGTTGGGGGTACCTACGAGCAGTACTTC. V usage is TRBV27 and J usage is TRBJ2-7; 8 nucleotides align to TRBD2. Germline-derived CDR1 and CDR2 are MNHEY and SMNVEV (reference sequence). V shed 6 bases and J 2 bases; nucleotides not matched to a gene: 9. The CDR3 extends over 15 amino acids.